The present TCR beta chain was sequenced within a study of Ad26.COV2.S vaccination and SARS-CoV-2 variants. Study context: Into the muscle, Ad26.COV2.S was dosed once or twice, 56 days apart.

On this clone: What it binds is unknown.

Treatment defined: around 19 received Ad26.COV2.S at low or high dose, single or two shots; roughly five received placebo; per-sample allocation not given. The samples date from day 63 after the first vaccine or placebo injection. Ad26.COV2.S expressed prefusion-stabilized spike from the original Wuhan strain. Profiling relied on immunoSEQ multiplex PCR, and the TCRdb table lists in-frame clones only, not all of them. The table lists about half a million clones, 80% to 90% of them singletons, with 1.7% in the top ten. Notes on the study in general: The study found higher spike-specific TCR breadth in vaccine than placebo recipients. After vaccination, substantial breadth of spike-specific CD8+ and CD4+ responses was reported.

Material: peripheral blood, obtained in a trial of Ad26.COV2.S vaccine versus placebo. The sequence was obtained from a person aged 18-65 years who received the Ad26.COV2.S COVID-19 vaccine or a placebo.

Here the CDR3 DNA reads TGTGCCAGTAGTAGGGGGTCGGATTCACCCCTCCACTTT. It yields the protein CASSRGSDSPLHF. The V and J genes are TRBV19 and TRBJ1-6; a possible D gene is TRBD1 (5 bases). The CDR3 spans 13 residues. Per the germline V gene, CDR1 is LNHDA and CDR2 is SQIVND (reference sequence). Trimming removed 4 bases from V and 8 bases from J, with 9 bases in between.